This TCR beta chain is drawn from a study of blood T cell repertoires in COVID-19. Looking at the study overall: The analysed material was cDNA or gDNA that came from T cells, B-cell-depleted T cells, or PBMCs.

CDR1 is LGHDT and CDR2 is YNNKEL in the germline V gene (reference sequence). This CDR3 contains 13 residues. Trimming stripped 4 bases from V and 6 bases from J, with 10 bases between. Clones were sequenced by immunoSEQ multiplex PCR, and TCRdb holds only the in-frame ones, with some missing. The repertoire includes 140,000 to 150,000 clones, about 83% of them detected once, and roughly 17% sits in the top ten. Sequencing was done on a sample of peripheral blood. This clonotype was sampled from a man aged 50-60 years with acute or convalescent COVID-19. The chain uses TRBV3-1 (or the pseudogene TRBV3-2) and TRBJ1-5; D uncertain. DNA of the CDR3: TGTGCCAGCAGCCCGCAAGGGAGTCAGCCCCAGCATTTT. It is translated as CASSPQGSQPQHF.